This entry lists 5 T cell receptor beta chains sequenced from one sample in a study of naive and memory T cell subsets. General study results and limits: Especially in CD8 cells, naive repertoires contained a few larger clonotypes, possibly CD45RA-re-expressing memory cells.

The beta constant-region primer was an equimolar mix of two oligonucleotides covering TRBC1 and TRBC2. Nested alpha and beta constant-region primers with the SP2 primer drove four PCR rounds on ligated cDNA. Each CDR3 protein gets one entry after TCRdb re-called the UMI-ligation and nested PCR reads with MiXCR. The sample gives about 150,000 distinct CDR3 sequences, roughly 23% of which show up once; over 0.09% is in the top ten. No antigen is known for these receptors. Source material: naive CD4+ T cells from blood. These TCRs come from a human donor in good health.

The V and J genes are TRBV19 and TRBJ1-5; possible D gene TRBD1, 5 bases. The V end lost 8 bases, the J end lost 5 bases, and 13 bases lay between the germline ends. Germline CDR1 reads LNHDA; CDR2 reads SQIVND (reference sequence). This CDR3 is built from 13 residues. The CDR3 loop reads CASAPRAYQPQHF. The DNA of the CDR3 is TGTGCCAGTGCCCCCAGGGCCTATCAGCCCCAGCATTTT.

The genes are TRBV6-1 and TRBJ2-1, with D perhaps matching TRBD1 or TRBD2 (5 bases each). The V end lost 3 bases, the J end lost 8 bases, and 11 bases lay between the germline ends. The CDR3 sequence is 13 residues long. The germline gives CDR1 MNHNS, CDR2 SASEGT. CDR3 sequence: CASSEGPYDEQFF. The CDR3 nucleotides are TGTGCCAGCAGTGAGGGACCATACGATGAGCAGTTCTTC.

The chain carries TRBV30 and TRBJ1-2, with TRBD1 matching 9 bases. The CDR3 length is 15 residues. The V gene end was trimmed by 5 bases and the J gene end by 3 bases; junction bases not matched to a gene: 10. Germline-derived CDR1 and CDR2 are GTSNPN and SVGIG (reference sequence). The CDR3 loop is CAWVRGTGLHYGYTF. The CDR3 bases are TGTGCCTGGGTCCGCGGGACAGGGCTCCACTATGGCTACACCTTC. The full variable domain, with the rest looked up from reference TRBV30 and TRBJ1-2, is SQTIHQWPATLVQPVGSPLSLECTVEGTSNPNLYWYRQAAGRGLQLLFYSVGIGQISSEVPQNLSASRPQDRQFILSSKKLLLSDSGFYLCAWVRGTGLHYGYTFGSGTRLTVV.

This clonotype was seen only a few times. V usage is TRBV29-1 and J usage is TRBJ2-5; a weak D match, TRBD2 (5 bases). Trimming removed 7 bases at V and 5 bases at J, with 23 bases between. Germline-derived CDR1 and CDR2 are SQVTM and ANQGSEA. The CDR3 length is 15 residues. The CDR3 loop is CSASAGLAQRETQYF. The CDR3 nucleotides are TGCAGCGCATCCGCGGGCCTCGCCCAGAGGGAGACCCAGTACTTC.

The V and J genes are TRBV19 and TRBJ2-1; 9 bases map to TRBD2. Looked up from germline, CDR1 is LNHDA and CDR2 is SQIVND (reference sequence). CDR3 size: 16 residues. Trimming removed 2 bases from V and 9 bases from J; junction bases left unmatched: 11. CDR3 sequence (DNA): TGTGCCAGTAGTATATCGGCGGGAGGGCCGGGTTCTGAGCAGTTCTTC. It specifies CASSISAGGPGSEQFF.